This note documents a single T cell receptor (beta chain) sequence. The treatment is: roughly 19 received Ad26.COV2.S at low or high dose, single or two shots; 5 received placebo; per-sample allocation not given. Collection of samples fell on day 63 after the first vaccine or placebo injection. This CDR3 contains 14 residues. Germline V lookup: CDR1 MNHEY, CDR2 SVGAGI. V lost 4 bases, J lost 6 bases, and 5 bases stayed unmatched. This specimen belongs to a study of Ad26.COV2.S vaccination and SARS-CoV-2 variants. Some clones are missing from TCRdb's copy, which holds only in-frame ones; the method was immunoSEQ multiplex PCR. The sample includes 300,000 to 350,000 clones, about 86% of them seen just once.

The rearrangement joins TRBV6-5 to TRBJ2-2; the match to TRBD1 covers 7 bases. This specimen was peripheral blood, taken in a trial of Ad26.COV2.S vaccine versus placebo. The TCR sequence derives from a person between 18 and 65 years old who received the Ad26.COV2.S COVID-19 vaccine or a placebo. The CDR3 DNA follows: TGTGCCAGCAGTTTCACAGGGGTGTCCGGGGAGCTGTTTTTT. This encodes CASSFTGVSGELFF.